The rows below give T cell receptor beta chains drawn from one sample of a study of graft-versus-host responses after intestinal transplantation. What these receptors recognize is not known. Clones were sequenced by immunoSEQ multiplex PCR, and TCRdb holds only the in-frame ones, with some missing. The sample records roughly 30,000 clones, about four fifths being singletons. This material consisted of unstimulated CD8+ T cells sorted from spleen or lymph node cells, taken before intestinal transplant. The receptors were gathered from a human donor who received an intestinal transplant. CDR3s include the opening cysteine and the closing phenylalanine or tryptophan. The D gene is left open where the match is weak. For some rows the clone size is stated as once, few or many, or as a class when expanded; others skip it.

-	TRBV2	TRBJ2-1	-	CASSLIMASGRGYNEQFF	TGTGCCAGCAGTCTAATTATGGCTAGCGGTAGGGGGTACAATGAGCAGTTCTTC
TRBD2	TRBV5-4	TRBJ2-7	-	CASSLGSSGRAEQYF	TGTGCCAGCAGCTTAGGTTCTAGCGGGAGGGCCGAGCAGTACTTC
-	TRBV7-8	TRBJ2-1	-	CASSLASLSLNEQFF	TGTGCCAGCAGCTTAGCATCCCTCAGTTTGAATGAGCAGTTCTTC
-	TRBV25-1	TRBJ2-5	once	CASSEPDQVETQYF	TGTGCCAGCAGTGAACCAGATCAGGTAGAGACCCAGTACTTC
-	TRBV4-1	TRBJ2-5	-	CASSQWPQGPETQYF	TGCGCCAGCAGCCAATGGCCCCAGGGGCCAGAGACCCAGTACTTC
-	TRBV27	TRBJ1-2	few	CASSYGVANYGYTF	TGTGCCAGCAGTTACGGAGTAGCTAACTATGGCTACACCTTC
TRBD1	TRBV7-2	TRBJ2-6	few	CASSLTGGYGANVLTF	TGTGCCAGCAGCTTGACAGGGGGCTATGGGGCCAACGTCCTGACTTTC
-	TRBV7-8	TRBJ2-3	once	CASSLGDQGDTQYF	TGTGCCAGCAGCCTGGGGGATCAGGGGGATACGCAGTATTTT
TRBD1	TRBV9	TRBJ2-7	few	CASSPRGQGKLEQYF	TGTGCCAGCAGCCCCCGTGGACAGGGGAAACTCGAGCAGTACTTC
TRBD2	TRBV6-1	TRBJ2-7	-	CASSKLAGVANEQYF	TGTGCCAGCAGTAAACTAGCGGGAGTGGCAAACGAGCAGTACTTC
-	TRBV19	TRBJ2-7	-	CASKPGVGEQYF	TGTGCCAGTAAGCCAGGGGTTGGCGAGCAGTACTTC
-	TRBV28	TRBJ2-5	few	CASSSGLTKTQYF	TGTGCCAGCAGTTCGGGACTTACTAAGACCCAGTACTTC
TRBD2	TRBV7-9	TRBJ2-5	-	CASSPSGRKETQYF	TGTGCCAGCAGCCCGAGCGGGAGGAAAGAGACCCAGTACTTC
-	TRBV5-5	TRBJ2-3	-	CASSLGLSSETTDTQYF	TGTGCCAGCAGCTTGGGGTTGAGCAGCGAAACCACAGATACGCAGTATTTT
TRBD2	TRBV2	TRBJ2-7	-	CASSHVGGGSKEQYF	TGTGCCAGCAGTCATGTGGGCGGGGGATCTAAAGAGCAGTACTTC
TRBD1	TRBV27	TRBJ1-2	-	CASSSGTGGNYGYTF	TGTGCCAGCAGTTCCGGGACAGGGGGCAACTATGGCTACACCTTC
-	TRBV5-1	TRBJ2-2	-	CASSYGQKETGELFF	TGCGCCAGCAGCTACGGACAGAAAGAGACCGGGGAGCTGTTTTTT
TRBD1	TRBV6-5	TRBJ2-7	few	CASSYSTGGPYYEQYF	TGTGCCAGCAGTTACTCCACAGGGGGCCCATACTACGAGCAGTACTTC
-	TRBV5-4	TRBJ1-1	-	CASSRTGNTEAFF	TGTGCCAGCAGCCGAACAGGGAACACTGAAGCTTTCTTT